The 13 T cell receptor beta chains reported below all come from one sample, sequenced in a study of T cell responses to AZD1222 COVID-19 vaccine. Profiling relied on immunoSEQ multiplex PCR, and the TCRdb table lists in-frame clones only, not all of them. The sample has about 150,000 clones, around 86% seen once. The specimen comprised peripheral blood, sampled 28 days after the second AZD1222 dose. Receptor source: an adult who received the AZD1222 COVID-19 vaccine.

The chain is built from TRBV6-4 and TRBJ2-3, with 12 bases fitting TRBD2. Germline CDR1 is MRHNA and CDR2 is SNTAGT. V was pared by 0 bases and J by 7 bases, with 5 bases of the junction left unmatched. The CDR3 totals 16 residues. In nucleotides, the CDR3 is TGTGCCAGCAGTGACTCACCTAGCGGGAGGGGGAATACGCAGTATTTT. Translated, it gives CASSDSPSGRGNTQYF.

The gene calls are TRBV29-1 and TRBJ2-1; D not resolved. This CDR3 region has 13 residues. Germline CDR1 SQVTM, CDR2 ANQGSEA. V lost 2 bases, J lost 7 bases, and 12 bases lay in between. CDR3 residues: CSVERALGNEQFF. In DNA form, the CDR3 reads TGCAGCGTTGAAAGGGCACTTGGGAATGAGCAGTTCTTC.

The J gene is TRBJ2-7, the V gene TRBV7-2; no reliable D call. V lost 2 bases, J lost 6 bases, and 11 bases lay in between. The CDR3 extends over 13 amino acids. Per germline, CDR1 SGHTA and CDR2 FQGNSA. The CDR3: CASSLQRVSEQYF. The CDR3 nucleotides read TGTGCCAGCAGCTTACAACGGGTTTCCGAGCAGTACTTC.

The chain uses TRBV12-2 and TRBJ1-3. TRBV12-2 is shown as a pseudogene. There are 17 residues in the CDR3. The CDR3: CASRLAMLQDSGNTIYF. The CDR3 region has the DNA TGTGCAAGTCGCTTAGCCATGCTACAAGATTCTGGAAACACCATATATTTT.

This clone was found a few times. V is TRBV19 and J is TRBJ1-4; unclear D gene. V was pared by 5 bases and J by 0 bases, with 7 bases between. Germline-derived CDR1 and CDR2 are LNHDA and SQIVND (reference sequence). There are 14 residues in the CDR3. This CDR3 reads CASSAGATNEKLFF. CDR3 sequence (DNA): TGTGCCAGTAGTGCTGGGGCAACTAATGAAAAACTGTTTTTT. Based on the CDR3 plus reference TRBV19 and TRBJ1-4, the full variable domain is DGGITQSPKYLFRKEGQNVTLSCEQNLNHDAMYWYRQDPGQGLRLIYYSQIVNDFQKGDIAEGYSVSREKKESFPLTVTSAQKNPTAFYLCASSAGATNEKLFFGSGTQLSVL.

This clone was detected a few times. This rearrangement joins TRBV7-9 to TRBJ2-5; D possibly corresponds to TRBD2 (5 bases). The CDR3 runs to 15 residues. CDR1 is SEHNR, CDR2 FQNEAQ, per germline (reference sequence). V was pared by 1 base and J by 5 bases, with 14 bases between. The CDR3 here is CASSLEEGSVETQYF. The CDR3 bases are TGTGCCAGCAGCTTAGAAGAGGGTTCGGTGGAGACCCAGTACTTC.

This clone was recorded a few times. The rearrangement joins TRBV28 to TRBJ1-5, with D hard to call. The germline V and J ends were trimmed by 7 bases and 5 bases, with 12 bases remaining between them. The CDR3 length is 13 residues. Germline V gene sequence: CDR1 MDHEN, CDR2 SYDVKM. CDR3 DNA sequence: TGTGCCAGCACCTACCGGGAAGATCAGCCCCAGCATTTT. It translates to CASTYREDQPQHF. The full variable domain, its missing parts supplied by reference TRBV28 and TRBJ1-5, is DVKVTQSSRYLVKRTGEKVFLECVQDMDHENMFWYRQDPGLGLRLIYFSYDVKMKEKGDIPEGYSVSREKKERFSLILESASTNQTSMYLCASTYREDQPQHFGDGTRLSIL.

The chain carries TRBV7-2 and TRBJ2-1; 14 bases fit TRBD2. V dropped 5 bases and J dropped 8; count of bases not matched to a gene: 8. The CDR3 loop spans 16 amino acids. Germline-derived CDR1 and CDR2 are SGHTA and FQGNSA. CDR3 sequence: CASSAPGTSGSDEQFF. The CDR3 nucleotides read TGTGCCAGCAGCGCCCCCGGGACTAGCGGGAGTGATGAGCAGTTCTTC. The full variable domain, completed using reference TRBV7-2 and TRBJ2-1, is GAGVSQSPSNKVTEKGKDVELRCDPISGHTALYWYRQSLGQGLEFLIYFQGNSAPDKSGLPSDRFSAERTGGSVSTLTIQRTQQEDSAVYLCASSAPGTSGSDEQFFGPGTRLTVL.

This clone turned up a few times. The chain carries TRBV11-2 and TRBJ1-3, with 7 bases aligning to TRBD1. CDR1 and CDR2 (germline): SGHAT, FQNNGV. The CDR3 is made up of 14 amino acids. V lost 5 bases to trimming and J lost 4 bases; unmatched junction nucleotides: 5. This CDR3 is CASSVDRAGNTIYF. The CDR3 region has the DNA TGTGCCAGCAGCGTTGACAGGGCAGGAAACACCATATATTTT.

The chain recombines TRBV19 with TRBJ2-4, with TRBD2 identical over 7 bases. The CDR3 length is 11 residues. From germline, CDR1 is LNHDA and CDR2 SQIVND (reference sequence). The DNA of the CDR3 is TGTCCAGCGGGGGCCAAAAACATTCAGTACTTC. It translates to CPAGAKNIQYF.

V gene TRBV18 combines with J gene TRBJ1-1; unclear D gene. Per germline, CDR1 KGHSH and CDR2 LQKENI. This CDR3 comprises 14 residues. V lost 6 bases, J lost 2 bases, and 13 bases lay in between. The CDR3 region has the DNA TGTGCCAGCTCGTTAGGGCGGATTAACACTGAAGCTTTCTTT. Translated, it gives CASSLGRINTEAFF. Combining the CDR3 with reference TRBV18 and TRBJ1-1 gives the whole variable domain NAGVMQNPRHLVRRRGQEARLRCSPMKGHSHVYWYRQLPEEGLKFMVYLQKENIIDESGMPKERFSAEFPKEGPSILRIQQVVRGDSAAYFCASSLGRINTEAFFGQGTRLTVV.

The rearrangement links TRBV2 to TRBJ1-5; D remains unclear. The ends were cut back, 0 bases at V and 6 bases at J, with 12 bases in the middle. This CDR3 comprises 15 residues. Germline CDR1 SNHLY, CDR2 FYNNEI. The CDR3 region is CASSEAGTWGQPQHF. In DNA form, the CDR3 reads TGTGCCAGCAGTGAAGCGGGAACCTGGGGTCAGCCCCAGCATTTT.

With regard to this clone: One end of the junction does not line up with germline, which may come from a read error. Additional DNA sequences in this sample encode the identical CDR3. The chain links TRBV12-3 or TRBV12-4 to TRBJ1-1; a weak D match, TRBD1 (6 bases). The CDR3 sequence is 13 residues long. The CDR3 bases are TGTGCCAGTAGTTTGGGGGGCTTCACTGAAGCTTTCTTT. Amino acids: CASSLGGFTEAFF.